Below, 16 T cell receptor beta chains from the same sample are listed, as sequenced in a study of response to subunit inactivated influenza vaccine. One entry per CDR3 protein results from TCRdb running MiXCR on the RT-PCR reads. The sample yields around 480,000 distinct CDR3 sequences, approximately 15% seen once. Specimen: CD4+ T cells sorted from PBMCs, collected roughly 24 months after vaccination. The receptors shown here come from a man aged 50 to 69 who received an inactivated influenza vaccine.

V is TRBV6-2 or TRBV6-3 and J is TRBJ1-1, with a possible D match to TRBD1 (6 bases). Trimming stripped 4 bases from V and 0 bases from J, with 12 bases between. The CDR3 is made up of 15 amino acids. Germline loops: CDR1 MNHEY, CDR2 SVGEGT. The CDR3 nucleotides are TGTGCCAGCAGTTTCGGGGGGCCACTGAACACTGAAGCTTTCTTT. Its translation: CASSFGGPLNTEAFF.

In this sample, this clonotype turned up many times. The chain recombines TRBV5-1 with TRBJ1-2, with a possible D match to TRBD1 (6 bases). The V gene lost 2 bases and the J gene lost 4 bases, with 12 bases spanning the gap. The length of the CDR3 is 14 residues. Germline CDR1 SGHRS, CDR2 YFSETQ. The CDR3: CASSLGSGVYGYTF. DNA for the CDR3: TGCGCCAGCAGCTTAGGTTCAGGGGTCTATGGCTACACCTTC.

V gene TRBV12-3 or TRBV12-4 combines with J gene TRBJ2-3, with D unclear. This CDR3 is built from 15 residues. The V gene lost 5 bases and the J gene lost 5 bases, with 17 bases spanning the gap. CDR3 DNA: TGTGCCAGCAGTCCCCTCGGCCCTGGGAAAGATACGCAGTATTTT. It specifies CASSPLGPGKDTQYF.

This clonotype turned up a few times. The chain combines TRBV5-1 with TRBJ2-5, with a weak D call TRBD1 (6 bases). The V gene lost 5 bases and the J gene lost 4 bases, with 15 bases spanning the gap. This CDR3 has 14 amino acids. Germline V gives CDR1 SGHRS, CDR2 YFSETQ. CDR3 amino acids: CASRITGLAETQYF. CDR3 DNA: TGCGCCAGCAGGATTACAGGGTTAGCAGAGACCCAGTACTTC.

Notes on this clonotype: A much larger clone differs by one base, so this may be a read error. The rearrangement uses TRBV12-3 or TRBV12-4 and TRBJ2-3; D call uncertain. The CDR3 runs 12 residues. CDR3 bases: TGTGCCAACAGTCAGGGCACAGATACGCAGTATTTT. Its protein product is CANSQGTDTQYF.

This chain links TRBV6-2 or TRBV6-3 with TRBJ2-2, with unresolved D. In germline, CDR1 is MNHEY, CDR2 SVGEGT. CDR3 length: 13 residues. V lost 7 bases and J 7 bases, leaving 13 bases between the germline ends. CDR3 DNA sequence: TGTGCCAGCAACCAAGCCCGGGTCGGGGAGCTGTTTTTT. Residues: CASNQARVGELFF.

This clonotype was seen only a few times. The rearrangement uses TRBV12-3 or TRBV12-4 and TRBJ2-1; TRBD1 matches 10 bases. There are 13 residues in the CDR3. Germline trimming cut 7 bases from V and 8 bases from J; bases unmatched to any gene: 5. The chain's CDR3 is CASTRDRGDEQFF. The CDR3 DNA reads TGTGCCAGCACCCGGGACAGGGGCGATGAGCAGTTCTTC.

This clonotype was observed at least ten times. The rearrangement joins TRBV5-1 to TRBJ2-3; D unclear. Germline V gene lookup returns CDR1 SGHRS and CDR2 YFSETQ. V gave up 0 bases and J gave up 6 bases, with 5 bases separating them. The CDR3 covers 12 residues. The CDR3 sequence is CASSLAGDTQYF. CDR3 DNA sequence: TGCGCCAGCAGCTTGGCAGGTGATACGCAGTATTTT.

This chain links TRBV7-8 with TRBJ1-1; the D gene is possibly TRBD1 (6 bases). Germline V gene data show CDR1 as SGHVS and CDR2 as FQNEAQ. The CDR3 totals 15 residues. Trimming removed 5 bases from V and 1 base from J, with 14 bases in between. The CDR3 protein is CASSPEQGWNTEAFF. Written as DNA, the CDR3 is TGTGCCAGCAGCCCCGAACAGGGTTGGAACACTGAAGCTTTCTTT.

This clonotype has a handful of counts. The chain uses TRBV20-1 and TRBJ2-7; either TRBD1 or TRBD2 may fit D (5 bases each). CDR3 length: 14 residues. The germline CDR1 and CDR2 sequences are DFQATT and SNEGSKA (reference sequence). Deletions cut 8 bases from V and 0 bases from J, with 17 bases between. DNA for the CDR3: TGCAGTTCCGCCCAGGGTAGCGCCTCCTACGAGCAGTACTTC. This gives the protein CSSAQGSASYEQYF.

The chain has TRBV5-1 and TRBJ2-4, with D perhaps matching TRBD1 or TRBD2 (6 bases each). The CDR3 spans 16 residues. Trimming removed 2 bases from V and 0 bases from J, with 12 bases in between. Germline assignment: CDR1 SGHRS and CDR2 YFSETQ. The CDR3 protein is CASSLSTGAAKNIQYF. CDR3 nucleotides: TGCGCCAGCAGCTTAAGTACGGGGGCAGCCAAAAACATTCAGTACTTC.

This clonotype was counted only a few times. The chain employs TRBV4-3 and TRBJ2-1, with D uncertain. V lost 0 bases to trimming and J lost 3 bases, with 12 bases between them. The CDR3 loop spans 16 amino acids. Germline V gene sequence: CDR1 LGHNA, CDR2 YSLEER. The chain's CDR3 is CASSQESTGLYNEQFF. In DNA form, the CDR3 reads TGCGCCAGCAGCCAAGAATCGACCGGTCTCTACAATGAGCAGTTCTTC.

This chain connects TRBV6-2 or TRBV6-3 to TRBJ2-7; 8 nucleotides match TRBD1. V trimming: 2 bases; J trimming: 7 bases; junction bases outside the gene matches: 4. This CDR3 has 13 amino acids. Germline lookup yields CDR1 MNHEY and CDR2 SVGEGT. The CDR3 sequence is CASSYQGAGEQYF. CDR3 bases: TGTGCCAGCAGTTACCAGGGGGCAGGGGAGCAGTACTTC.

This rearrangement joins TRBV7-2 to TRBJ2-7, with D perhaps TRBD2 (5 bases). V was pared by 5 bases and J by 0 bases, with 11 bases between. The CDR3 has 14 residues. Germline values: CDR1 SGHTA, CDR2 FQGNSA. CDR3 amino acids: CASSRGSYSYEQYF. The CDR3 bases are TGTGCCAGCAGCCGAGGGTCTTACTCCTACGAGCAGTACTTC. The complete variable domain, with remaining parts taken from reference TRBV7-2 and TRBJ2-7, reads GAGVSQSPSNKVTEKGKDVELRCDPISGHTALYWYRQSLGQGLEFLIYFQGNSAPDKSGLPSDRFSAERTGGSVSTLTIQRTQQEDSAVYLCASSRGSYSYEQYFGPGTRLTVT.

Only a few counts were recorded for this clonotype. The chain joins TRBV28 to TRBJ1-2; the match to TRBD1 covers 9 bases. Germline assignment: CDR1 MDHEN and CDR2 SYDVKM. The length of the CDR3 is 15 residues. Trimming at V came to 2 bases and at J to 4 bases, leaving 5 bases not matched to a gene. CDR3 DNA: TGTGCCAGCAGTTTAGGACAGGGGAACTCCTATGGCTACACCTTC. The encoded protein is CASSLGQGNSYGYTF.

The rearrangement joins TRBV3-1 to TRBJ2-7; 7 nucleotides line up with TRBD2. This CDR3 region has 16 residues. V lost 1 base, J lost 0 bases, and 6 bases stayed unmatched. Germline V lookup: CDR1 LGHDT, CDR2 YNNKEL (reference sequence). The DNA for the CDR3 is TGTGCCAGCAGCCAAGCCTTCGGCGGGGGCTCCTACGAGCAGTACTTC. Translating it yields CASSQAFGGGSYEQYF.